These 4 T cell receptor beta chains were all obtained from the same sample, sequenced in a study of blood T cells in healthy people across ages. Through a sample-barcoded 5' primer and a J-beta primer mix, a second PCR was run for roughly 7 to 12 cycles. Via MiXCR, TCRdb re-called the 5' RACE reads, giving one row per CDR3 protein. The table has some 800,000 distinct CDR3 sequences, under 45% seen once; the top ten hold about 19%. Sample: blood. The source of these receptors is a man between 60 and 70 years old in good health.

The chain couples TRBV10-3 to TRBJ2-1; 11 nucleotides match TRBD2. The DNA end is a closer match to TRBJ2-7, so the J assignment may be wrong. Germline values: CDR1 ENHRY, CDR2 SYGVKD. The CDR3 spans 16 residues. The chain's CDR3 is CAIRPTSGASYNEQYF. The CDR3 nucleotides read TGTGCCATCAGACCGACTAGCGGGGCCTCCTACAATGAGCAGTACTTC.

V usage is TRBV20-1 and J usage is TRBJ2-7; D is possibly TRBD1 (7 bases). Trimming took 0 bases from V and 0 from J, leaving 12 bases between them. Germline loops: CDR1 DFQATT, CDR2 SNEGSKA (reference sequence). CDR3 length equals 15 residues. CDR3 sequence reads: CSARDRQGGSYEQYF. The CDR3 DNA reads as TGCAGTGCTAGAGATCGACAGGGAGGCTCCTACGAGCAGTACTTC.

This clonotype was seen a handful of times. The CDR3 DNA reads as TGCGCCAGCAGCCAAGTCGCAGAAAACTATGGCTACACCTTC. Encoded protein: CASSQVAENYGYTF. The chain couples TRBV4-1 to TRBJ1-2; unclear D gene. The V end was cut by 1 base, the J end by 2 bases, with 8 bases between. This CDR3 contains 14 residues. Germline V lookup: CDR1 MGHRA, CDR2 YSYEKL.

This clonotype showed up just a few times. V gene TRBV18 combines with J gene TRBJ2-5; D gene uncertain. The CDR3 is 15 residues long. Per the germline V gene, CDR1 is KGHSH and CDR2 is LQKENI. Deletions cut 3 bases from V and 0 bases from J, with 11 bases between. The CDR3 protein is CASSPRSWDQETQYF. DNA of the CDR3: TGTGCCAGCTCACCGAGGTCGTGGGACCAAGAGACCCAGTACTTC.